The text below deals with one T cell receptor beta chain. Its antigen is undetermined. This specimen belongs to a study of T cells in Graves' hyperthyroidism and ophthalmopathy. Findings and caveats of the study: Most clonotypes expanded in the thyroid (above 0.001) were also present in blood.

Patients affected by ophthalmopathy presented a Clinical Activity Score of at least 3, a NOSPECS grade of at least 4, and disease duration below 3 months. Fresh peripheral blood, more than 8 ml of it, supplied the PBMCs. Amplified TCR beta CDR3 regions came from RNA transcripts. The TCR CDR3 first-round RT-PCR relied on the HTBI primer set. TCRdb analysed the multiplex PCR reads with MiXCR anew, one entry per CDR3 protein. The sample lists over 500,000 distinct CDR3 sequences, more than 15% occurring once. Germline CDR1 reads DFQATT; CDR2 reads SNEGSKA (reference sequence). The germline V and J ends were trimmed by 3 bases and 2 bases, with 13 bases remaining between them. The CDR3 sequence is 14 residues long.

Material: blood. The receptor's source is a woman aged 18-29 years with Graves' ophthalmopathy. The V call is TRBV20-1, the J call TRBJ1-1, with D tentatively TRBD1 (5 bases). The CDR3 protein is CSASQDKVNTEAFF. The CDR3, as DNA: TGCAGTGCTAGTCAGGACAAGGTCAACACTGAAGCTTTCTTT.